The 25 T cell receptor beta chains below were found in one sample sequenced in a study of blood T cell repertoires in COVID-19. Here immunoSEQ multiplex PCR was the method, and the copy in TCRdb shows in-frame clones only, minus some. The sample yields 650,000 to 800,000 clones, around 90% seen once. Sequencing was performed on peripheral blood. These TCRs come from a woman under 30 with acute or convalescent COVID-19.

This chain links TRBV9 with TRBJ2-5; 11 bases fit TRBD2. CDR3 length: 17 residues. J lost 0 bases, V lost 0 bases, and 4 bases had no gene match. Germline V lookup: CDR1 SGDLS, CDR2 YYNGEE. For the CDR3, the DNA is TGTGCCAGCAGCGTAGGACTAGCGGGGACGTACCAAGAGACCCAGTACTTC. It yields the protein CASSVGLAGTYQETQYF.

This clone was picked up one time. The V and J genes are TRBV24-1 and TRBJ1-5; 8 bases are a match to TRBD1. J lost 6 bases, V lost 5 bases, and 5 bases had no gene match. In germline, CDR1 is KGHDR, CDR2 SFDVKD. This CDR3 is built from 14 residues. The CDR3 region has the DNA TGTGCCACCAGTGGGTCAGGGGGCGGTCAGCCCCAGCATTTT. Amino acid sequence: CATSGSGGGQPQHF.

The chain employs TRBV6-2 or TRBV6-3 and TRBJ2-5; 10 nucleotides agree with TRBD2. This CDR3 spans 16 amino acids. V lost 0 bases and J lost 4; bases outside the gene matches: 5. Germline V gene data show CDR1 as MNHEY and CDR2 as SVGEGT. In nucleotides, the CDR3 is TGTGCCAGCAGTTACTCGGAGCGGGGGGGCCCAGAGACCCAGTACTTC. This sequence encodes CASSYSERGGPETQYF.

This clone was found once. This chain links TRBV19 with TRBJ1-6; 10 nucleotides line up with TRBD1. Germline values: CDR1 LNHDA, CDR2 SQIVND (reference sequence). CDR3 length: 16 residues. Germline trimming cut 5 bases from V and 5 bases from J; bases unmatched to any gene: 6. CDR3 sequence reads: CASSQGTGDHNSPLHF. CDR3 DNA: TGTGCCAGTAGTCAAGGGACAGGGGACCATAATTCACCCCTCCACTTT.

The rearrangement links TRBV5-6 to TRBJ1-2, with TRBD1 identical over 7 bases. The ends lost 4 bases at V and 14 bases at J; junction bases unmatched: 8. The CDR3 extends over 11 amino acids. Germline lookup yields CDR1 SGHDT and CDR2 YYEEEE. The CDR3 coding sequence is TGTGCCAGCAGCAGCAGGGACAGCTTAACCTTC. This encodes CASSSRDSLTF.

This chain joins TRBV19 and TRBJ1-5; 9 bases map to TRBD1. The junction had 6 bases not matched to a gene; V was cut back by 4 bases and J by 5 bases. The CDR3 extends over 15 amino acids. Germline V gives CDR1 LNHDA, CDR2 SQIVND (reference sequence). The CDR3 loop reads CASSKPGQGHQPQHF. CDR3 DNA: TGTGCCAGTAGTAAGCCGGGACAGGGCCATCAGCCCCAGCATTTT.

V is TRBV12-5 and J is TRBJ2-2; no firm D call. The V end lost 0 bases, the J end lost 8 bases, and 7 bases lay between the germline ends. CDR1 is LGHNT and CDR2 is FRNRAP in the germline V gene. The CDR3 is 13 amino acids. Here the CDR3 reads CASGLVTEGELFF. CDR3 in DNA: TGTGCTAGTGGTTTGGTAACAGAAGGGGAGCTGTTTTTT.

The chain is built from TRBV9 and TRBJ2-3, with 9 bases identical to TRBD2. In germline, CDR1 is SGDLS, CDR2 YYNGEE. V was clipped by 4 bases and J by 3 bases; unmatched bases: 9. The CDR3 runs to 16 residues. The CDR3, as DNA: TGTGCCAGCAGCCCTCGTGCGGGGGGGACGACAGATACGCAGTATTTT. Translating gives CASSPRAGGTTDTQYF.

This chain links TRBV5-1 with TRBJ1-6; D might be TRBD1 (5 bases). The CDR3 is 16 amino acids. Germline values: CDR1 SGHRS, CDR2 YFSETQ. V was clipped by 0 bases and J by 7 bases, with 14 bases between them. The CDR3 DNA reads as TGCGCCAGCAGCTTGGCCAAGCTGGCAGGGAATTCACCCCTCCACTTT. This gives the protein CASSLAKLAGNSPLHF.

As regards this clone: This sample includes further DNA sequences coding for the same CDR3. The genes are TRBV6-2 or TRBV6-3 and TRBJ2-7; no reliable D call. V was clipped by 0 bases and J by 2 bases, with 2 bases between them. Germline assignment: CDR1 MNHEY and CDR2 SVGEGT. This CDR3 region has 12 residues. The CDR3 bases are TGTGCCAGCAGTTACTCCACCTACGAGCAGTACTTC. Encoded protein: CASSYSTYEQYF.

This sequence joins TRBV18 and TRBJ1-2; a possible D gene is TRBD1 (5 bases). In germline, CDR1 is KGHSH, CDR2 LQKENI. V lost 3 bases to trimming and J lost 1 base, with 9 bases between them. The CDR3 sequence is 14 residues long. Here the CDR3 DNA reads TGTGCCAGCTCACCCCAGACAGATAACTATGGCTACACCTTC. The encoded protein is CASSPQTDNYGYTF.

This chain connects TRBV18 to TRBJ1-2, with 9 bases lining up with TRBD1. Germline trimming cut 3 bases from V and 5 bases from J; bases unmatched to any gene: 4. The CDR3 contains 14 residues. Germline assignment: CDR1 KGHSH and CDR2 LQKENI. In DNA, the CDR3 is TGTGCCAGCTCACCGGGGGACAGGGCTTATGGCTACACCTTC. Translating it yields CASSPGDRAYGYTF.

This clone appeared a single time. The chain recombines TRBV2 with TRBJ1-5; D remains ambiguous. CDR1 and CDR2 from the germline V gene are SNHLY and FYNNEI. CDR3 size: 13 residues. V lost 4 bases and J 5 bases, leaving 9 bases between the germline ends. The DNA of the CDR3 is TGTGCCAGCAGTGCCTTGGGAGATCAGCCCCAGCATTTT. This translates into CASSALGDQPQHF.

This chain uses TRBV2 with TRBJ2-2, with D uncertain. V was trimmed by 3 bases and J by 10 bases, leaving 12 bases between them. The CDR3 loop spans 13 amino acids. Germline CDR1 SNHLY, CDR2 FYNNEI. The CDR3 bases are TGTGCCAGCAGTGACAGCGTGATTAAGGAGCTGTTTTTT. Translated: CASSDSVIKELFF.

The chain couples TRBV12-3 or TRBV12-4 to TRBJ1-2; D is unresolved. The CDR3 is 13 amino acids. V shed 0 bases and J shed 7 bases, with 9 bases lying between them. CDR3 sequence reads: CASSLASGFGYTF. The CDR3 DNA is TGTGCCAGCAGTTTAGCGAGCGGCTTTGGCTACACCTTC.

This clone was seen only once. The chain employs TRBV11-2 and TRBJ1-2; D possibly corresponds to TRBD1 (6 bases). Germline loops: CDR1 SGHAT, CDR2 FQNNGV. CDR3 length equals 13 residues. With 1 base removed from V and 8 bases from J, the gap between germline ends came to 11 bases. This CDR3 is CASSLVGGAGYTF. DNA for the CDR3: TGTGCCAGCAGCTTAGTTGGGGGCGCGGGCTACACCTTC.

In its sample, this clone was seen once. The genes are TRBV30 and TRBJ1-2; no clear D gene. Trimming removed 7 bases at V and 8 bases at J, with 11 bases between. This CDR3 has 10 amino acids. Germline V gene sequence: CDR1 GTSNPN, CDR2 SVGIG (reference sequence). The CDR3 DNA reads TGTGCCTTAGACATGGGCGGCTACACCTTC. Translating it yields CALDMGGYTF.

The genes are TRBV3-1 (or the pseudogene TRBV3-2) and TRBJ1-1, with D unresolved. The CDR3 runs to 15 residues. V was shortened by 4 bases and J by 4 bases, with 16 bases between the two germline ends. Germline V gives CDR1 LGHDT, CDR2 YNNKEL (reference sequence). CDR3 protein: CASSPVESAFTEAFF. The CDR3 DNA follows: TGTGCCAGCAGCCCGGTCGAGAGCGCTTTCACTGAAGCTTTCTTT.

The chain combines TRBV24-1 with TRBJ1-4; D not certain. The V gene lost 2 bases and the J gene lost 7 bases, with 10 bases spanning the gap. CDR1 and CDR2 (germline): KGHDR, SFDVKD. This CDR3 comprises 14 residues. The CDR3 DNA follows: TGTGCCACCAGTGATTCCGGGCGGGGTGAAAAACTGTTTTTT. Protein product: CATSDSGRGEKLFF.

The chain employs TRBV5-5 and TRBJ2-7; a weak D match, TRBD2 (5 bases). The CDR3 totals 13 residues. The V gene lost 7 bases and the J gene lost 4 bases, with 15 bases spanning the gap. Germline loops: CDR1 SGHKS, CDR2 YYEKEE (reference sequence). The CDR3 nucleotides are TGTGCCAGCCGACCCGGGGTTGGTTACGAGCAGTACTTC. Translated: CASRPGVGYEQYF. Combining the CDR3 with reference TRBV5-5 and TRBJ2-7 gives the whole variable domain DAGVTQSPTHLIKTRGQQVTLRCSPISGHKSVSWYQQVLGQGPQFIFQYYEKEERGRGNFPDRFSARQFPNYSSELNVNALLLGDSALYLCASRPGVGYEQYFGPGTRLTVT.

The chain carries TRBV6-1 and TRBJ1-5; no firm D call. CDR3 length equals 17 residues. The V end was cut by 3 bases, the J end by 9 bases, with 24 bases between. Germline CDR1 and CDR2: MNHNS and SASEGT. CDR3: CASSEVPTVKGFRPQHF. As DNA, the CDR3 is TGTGCCAGCAGTGAGGTCCCTACAGTGAAAGGTTTCAGGCCCCAGCATTTT.

The chain recombines TRBV7-2 with TRBJ2-2; D is ambiguous. Trimming stripped 5 bases from V and 0 bases from J, with 13 bases between. Germline CDR1 is SGHTA and CDR2 is FQGNSA. CDR3 length: 16 residues. The CDR3 nucleotides read TGTGCCAGCAGCCTTTGGCGCGGTCCGAACACCGGGGAGCTGTTTTTT. Protein product: CASSLWRGPNTGELFF.

V is TRBV29-1 and J is TRBJ1-2; D uncertain. CDR1 SQVTM and CDR2 ANQGSEA come from the germline V gene. This CDR3 has 16 residues. Trimming took off 1 base at V and 5 bases at J, with 20 bases between the two ends. The CDR3 is CSVEVPLPTRVYGYTF. DNA of the CDR3: TGCAGCGTTGAAGTTCCCTTGCCGACTCGGGTTTATGGCTACACCTTC.

The count of this clone is one. The chain recombines TRBV5-1 with TRBJ2-2, with 10 bases lining up with TRBD2. The CDR3 loop spans 15 amino acids. The germline V gene has CDR1 SGHRS and CDR2 YFSETQ. The trim removed 1 base at V and 6 bases at J, leaving 3 bases unmatched. This CDR3 reads CASSLSLAGSGELFF. The CDR3 DNA is TGCGCCAGCAGCTTGTCACTAGCGGGGTCCGGGGAGCTGTTTTTT.

This chain connects TRBV24-1 to TRBJ2-3; 14 nucleotides line up with TRBD2. Germline assignment: CDR1 KGHDR and CDR2 SFDVKD. This CDR3 comprises 17 residues. V lost 3 bases, J lost 3 bases, and 4 bases stayed unmatched. This CDR3 reads CATSDGTSGGGTDTQYF. The CDR3 DNA sequence: TGTGCCACCAGTGATGGGACTAGCGGGGGCGGAACAGATACGCAGTATTTT.